This TCR beta chain comes out of a study of control samples from healthy donors and cancer patients (dated by TCRdb to 2020 to 2022). According to the germline V gene, CDR1 reads SGHTA and CDR2 reads FQGNSA. Including the terminal cysteine and phenylalanine, the CDR3 comprises 14 residues. CDR3 DNA only is kept here, 42 bases in frame from base 1. V gives up 3 bases and J gives up 2 bases, and the segment between their germline ends measures 8 bases. Comments on this clone: Its cognate antigen has yet to be identified. No base quality values were provided; no much bigger clone lies one nucleotide off.

Receptors were amplified or captured by the immunoSEQ multiplex PCR assay. The clones in this table, taken by TCRdb from immuneACCESS, are in-frame only. Not every clone is retained; where verified, under half of the shortfall comes from an unresolved V gene, and the cause of the rest is unknown. In all, the sample holds about 94,000 clones, and around 87% of those were seen once. The top ten clones comprise 1.3% of the sample. The sample consisted of blood. The TCR originated in a woman aged 45-65 years in good health. The receptor chain draws on TRBV7-2 and TRBJ1-3; TRBD1 is a possible D gene, resting on 5 matching bases. CDR3 loop: CASSLGRAGNTIYF. The base sequence is TGTGCCAGCAGCTTGGGCAGGGCTGGAAACACCATATATTTT.